The rows below give T cell receptor beta chains drawn from one sample of a study of CD8+ T cells in alopecia areata. Sequenced by immunoSEQ multiplex PCR; TCRdb stores in-frame clones only, minus some. Here the sample spans 60,000 to 85,000 clones, approximately 72% being singletons. The source material was CD8+ T cells sorted from blood, sampled at week 24, from a patient treated with tofacitinib. The receptors were sampled from a human donor with alopecia areata. CDR3s include the opening cysteine and the closing phenylalanine or tryptophan. Fields, in order: V gene, clone size, D gene, J gene, CDR3 protein, CDR3 DNA. The D gene is left open where the match is weak. Clone size is not always given. Where it is, it says once, few, many or a class for expanded clones.

v_gene: TRBV7-9; abundance: .; d_gene: TRBD2; j_gene: TRBJ2-1; CDR3aa: CASSLLADIYNEQFF; CDR3nt: TGTGCCAGCAGCTTACTAGCGGATATCTACAATGAGCAGTTCTTC
v_gene: TRBV29-1; abundance: .; d_gene: TRBD1; j_gene: TRBJ1-2; CDR3aa: CSVEDPGQSPTMGYTF; CDR3nt: TGCAGCGTTGAAGACCCGGGACAGAGTCCCACTATGGGCTACACCTTC
v_gene: TRBV14; abundance: .; d_gene: .; j_gene: TRBJ2-7; CDR3aa: CASSQETGSFSYEQYF; CDR3nt: TGTGCCAGCAGCCAAGAAACCGGGAGCTTCTCCTACGAGCAGTACTTC
v_gene: TRBV5-6; abundance: .; d_gene: .; j_gene: TRBJ2-2; CDR3aa: CASSLGVKRTGELFF; CDR3nt: TGTGCCAGCAGCTTGGGGGTCAAGCGCACCGGGGAGCTGTTTTTT
v_gene: TRBV4-3; abundance: .; d_gene: .; j_gene: TRBJ1-6; CDR3aa: CASSQAFANSPLHF; CDR3nt: TGCGCCAGCAGCCAAGCCTTCGCTAATTCACCCCTCCACTTT
v_gene: TRBV19; abundance: .; d_gene: .; j_gene: TRBJ2-1; CDR3aa: CASSIDRNLLVEQFF; CDR3nt: TGTGCCAGTAGTATAGACCGAAATCTCTTAGTGGAGCAGTTCTTC
v_gene: TRBV27; abundance: .; d_gene: TRBD2; j_gene: TRBJ2-7; CDR3aa: CASSPSSGASYEQYF; CDR3nt: TGTGCCAGCAGTCCCTCTAGCGGGGCCTCCTACGAGCAGTACTTC
v_gene: TRBV9; abundance: .; d_gene: .; j_gene: TRBJ1-5; CDR3aa: CASSASDSNQPQHF; CDR3nt: TGTGCCAGCAGCGCAAGTGATAGCAATCAGCCCCAGCATTTT
v_gene: TRBV2; abundance: .; d_gene: .; j_gene: TRBJ2-1; CDR3aa: CASNGKDVSNEQFF; CDR3nt: TGTGCCAGCAATGGTAAAGACGTGTCTAATGAGCAGTTCTTC
v_gene: TRBV11-2; abundance: .; d_gene: .; j_gene: TRBJ2-3; CDR3aa: CASSPARLGGGTDTQYF; CDR3nt: TGTGCCAGCAGCCCTGCCCGACTAGGAGGAGGCACAGATACGCAGTATTTT
v_gene: TRBV5-4; abundance: .; d_gene: TRBD1; j_gene: TRBJ2-7; CDR3aa: CASSLGTGSSYEQYF; CDR3nt: TGTGCCAGCAGCTTGGGGACAGGGAGCTCCTACGAGCAGTACTTC
v_gene: TRBV7-8; abundance: .; d_gene: .; j_gene: TRBJ1-5; CDR3aa: CASSLAGFTQPQHF; CDR3nt: TGTGCCAGCAGCTTGGCAGGGTTTACTCAGCCCCAGCATTTT
v_gene: TRBV5-1; abundance: .; d_gene: TRBD1; j_gene: TRBJ1-1; CDR3aa: CASSSWTGQEAFF; CDR3nt: TGCGCCAGCAGCTCATGGACAGGGCAAGAAGCTTTCTTT
v_gene: TRBV4-3; abundance: .; d_gene: .; j_gene: TRBJ1-5; CDR3aa: CASSQLNGDQPQHF; CDR3nt: TGCGCCAGCAGCCAACTCAACGGGGATCAGCCCCAGCATTTT
v_gene: TRBV13; abundance: once; d_gene: .; j_gene: TRBJ2-4; CDR3aa: CASTQVGGKNIQYF; CDR3nt: TGTGCCAGCACCCAAGTGGGGGGAAAAAACATTCAGTACTTC
v_gene: TRBV29-1; abundance: .; d_gene: .; j_gene: TRBJ1-1; CDR3aa: CSVAGRDSLNTEAFF; CDR3nt: TGCAGCGTGGCGGGGAGGGATTCTTTGAACACTGAAGCTTTCTTT
v_gene: TRBV5-4; abundance: .; d_gene: TRBD2; j_gene: TRBJ2-1; CDR3aa: CASRPGLDTRDEQFF; CDR3nt: TGTGCCAGCAGGCCTGGACTAGATACCCGCGATGAGCAGTTCTTC
v_gene: TRBV7-9; abundance: few; d_gene: .; j_gene: TRBJ1-2; CDR3aa: CASSDYDRLSNYGYTF; CDR3nt: TGTGCCAGCAGCGACTACGACAGGCTTTCTAACTATGGCTACACCTTC
v_gene: TRBV28; abundance: once; d_gene: .; j_gene: TRBJ2-7; CDR3aa: CASSLNTYEQYF; CDR3nt: TGTGCCAGCAGTTTAAATACGTACGAGCAGTACTTC
v_gene: TRBV5-6; abundance: once; d_gene: .; j_gene: TRBJ2-2; CDR3aa: CASSPTGNGELSF; CDR3nt: TGTGCCAGCAGCCCAACAGGGAACGGGGAGCTGTCTTTT
v_gene: TRBV4-1; abundance: .; d_gene: TRBD2; j_gene: TRBJ2-1; CDR3aa: CASSRSSSGGYNEQFF; CDR3nt: TGCGCCAGCAGCCGATCCTCTAGCGGGGGCTACAATGAGCAGTTCTTC